In this sample, the clone carrying this T cell receptor beta chain turned up a few times. Its antigen is unidentified. These data originate in a study of immune evolution from preneoplasia to lung adenocarcinoma. Study observations and caveats: Normal lung had the highest top T cell clone frequencies.

The assay was immunoSEQ multiplex PCR, and TCRdb's table has in-frame clones only and misses some. The data hold about 6,500 clones, with about 73% observed a single time. The CDR3 has 15 amino acids. V gave up 2 bases and J gave up 7 bases, with 14 bases separating them. Per germline, CDR1 WNHNN and CDR2 SYGVQD (reference sequence). The sequence was obtained from a donor older than 65 with lung adenocarcinoma. The chain joins TRBV10-1 to TRBJ2-2; D is possibly TRBD1 (6 bases). Sequenced input: FFPE lung adenocarcinoma in situ tissue. CDR3 in amino acids: CASSEEGEFSGELFF. CDR3 DNA sequence: TGCGCCAGCAGTGAGGAGGGGGAATTTAGCGGGGAGCTGTTTTTT.